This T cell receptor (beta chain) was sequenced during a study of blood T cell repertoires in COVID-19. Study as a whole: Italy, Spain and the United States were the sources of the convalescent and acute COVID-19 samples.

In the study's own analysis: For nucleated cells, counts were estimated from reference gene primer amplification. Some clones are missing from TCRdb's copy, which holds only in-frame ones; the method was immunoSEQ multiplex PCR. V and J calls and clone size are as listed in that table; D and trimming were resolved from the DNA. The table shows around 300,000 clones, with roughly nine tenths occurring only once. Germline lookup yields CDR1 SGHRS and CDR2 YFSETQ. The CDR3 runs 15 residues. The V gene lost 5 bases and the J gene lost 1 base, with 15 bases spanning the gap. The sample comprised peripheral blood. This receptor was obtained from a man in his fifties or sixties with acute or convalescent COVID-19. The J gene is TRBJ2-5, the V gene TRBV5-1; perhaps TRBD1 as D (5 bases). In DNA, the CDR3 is TGCGCCAGCAGAAAAGGGGTCGATCCCCAAGAGACCCAGTACTTC. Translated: CASRKGVDPQETQYF.